Listed below are T cell receptor beta chains from one sample, sequenced in a study of beta chain features in type 1 diabetes. Sequencing used immunoSEQ multiplex PCR; TCRdb keeps in-frame clones, though not all of them. This repertoire shows approximately 600,000 clones, approximately 13% found once; its top ten account for around 0.12%. Sequenced: naive CD4+ T cells from blood. The receptors originated from a man aged 30 to 45 with type 1 diabetes. Both conserved end residues are part of each CDR3. Each record gives: D gene, V gene, clone size, J gene, CDR3 DNA, CDR3 protein. The D gene is left open where the match is weak. For some rows the clone size is stated as once, few or many, or as a class when expanded; others skip it.

-,TRBV7-9,-,TRBJ1-5,TGTGCCAGCAGCAACCTGGGTGTTAGGGGCAATCAGCCCCAGCATTTT,CASSNLGVRGNQPQHF
-,TRBV11-2,-,TRBJ1-5,TGTGCCAGCAGCTTACCGAGCCAGCCCCAGCATTTT,CASSLPSQPQHF
-,TRBV5-1,-,TRBJ2-1,TGCGCCAGCAGCTTGGTAGGCGGCTACAATGAGCAGTTCTTC,CASSLVGGYNEQFF
-,TRBV9,-,TRBJ1-6,TGTGCCAGCAGCGTAGGAACAGGGAATAATTCACCCCTCCACTTT,CASSVGTGNNSPLHF
TRBD2,TRBV29-1,few,TRBJ2-5,TGCAGCGTTGTTGAGCGGGGGGGCCCAGAGACCCAGTACTTC,CSVVERGGPETQYF
TRBD1,TRBV7-2,-,TRBJ2-1,TGTGCCAGCAGCTTAGTTGGGACAGTCTACAATGAGCAGTTCTTC,CASSLVGTVYNEQFF
-,TRBV5-1,-,TRBJ2-1,TGCGCCAGCAGCCGGGGGACAGACAATGAGCAGTTCTTC,CASSRGTDNEQFF
-,TRBV10-3,-,TRBJ1-2,TGTGCCATCAGTGAGGACGGATATGGCTACACCTTC,CAISEDGYGYTF
TRBD1,TRBV6-5,-,TRBJ1-6,TGTGCCAGCAGCGATGGACAGGGGCCTTCACCCCTCCACTTT,CASSDGQGPSPLHF
-,TRBV7-9,-,TRBJ2-5,TGTGCCAGCAGCCCTCGGGGGAGAGAGACCCAGTACTTC,CASSPRGRETQYF
TRBD1,TRBV7-6,-,TRBJ2-1,TGTGCCAGCAGCCTATCAGGGGGTTACAATGAGCAGTTCTTC,CASSLSGGYNEQFF
-,TRBV4-2,-,TRBJ1-1,TGTGCCAGCAGCCTCGAAATCCGGACAACCGTGAACACTGAAGCTTTCTTT,CASSLEIRTTVNTEAFF
-,TRBV4-3,-,TRBJ1-1,TGCGCCAGCAGCCCGGGCGCGGACTACACTGAAGCTTTCTTT,CASSPGADYTEAFF